The rows below give T cell receptor beta chains drawn from one sample of a study of identical twins. TCRdb redid the calling of the 5' RACE reads with MiXCR, one entry per CDR3 protein. The sample contains approximately 220,000 distinct CDR3 sequences, 7.5% of which appear only once. In addition, the sample was reused for a study of yellow fever vaccine responses in identical twins.

Sequences were obtained from CD8+ T cells sorted from blood. The receptors come from a woman aged 18-30 years in good health. The CDR3 runs from the conserved cysteine through the conserved F or W. The order of the fields is clone size, J gene, D gene, V gene, CDR3 protein, CDR3 DNA. The D gene is left open where the match is weak. Not every row has a clone size; where given, it reads once, few, many or a size class.

>.|TRBJ2-7|.|TRBV7-9
CASSRAKYEQYF
TGTGCCAGCAGCCGGGCCAAGTACGAGCAGTACTTC
>many|TRBJ1-2|TRBD1|TRBV12-3/TRBV12-4
CASTPDRVGYTF
TGTGCCAGCACCCCGGACAGGGTGGGCTACACCTTC
>.|TRBJ1-2|.|TRBV6-1
CASSGTLGYGYTF
TGTGCCAGCAGTGGGACTTTGGGGTATGGCTACACCTTC
>.|TRBJ2-1|.|TRBV19
CASKRLGNYDEQFF
TGTGCCAGTAAGCGGCTGGGAAACTACGATGAGCAGTTCTTC
>.|TRBJ2-3|.|TRBV11-2
CASGPSLDRGATQYF
TGTGCCAGCGGCCCCTCGTTGGACCGAGGGGCTACGCAGTATTTT
>.|TRBJ1-1|TRBD1|TRBV7-8
CASSQTGVTEAFF
TGTGCCAGCAGCCAAACAGGGGTCACTGAAGCTTTCTTT
>many|TRBJ2-1|.|TRBV9
CASSVGLAPYNEQFF
TGTGCCAGCAGCGTAGGTCTCGCACCCTACAATGAGCAGTTCTTC
>many|TRBJ2-1|.|TRBV29-1
CSVWGGSEQFF
TGCAGCGTTTGGGGGGGCTCTGAGCAGTTCTTC
>many|TRBJ2-1|.|TRBV7-9
CASSLGAGAVNEQFF
TGTGCCAGCAGCTTAGGGGCAGGGGCGGTCAATGAGCAGTTCTTC
>few|TRBJ2-2|TRBD1|TRBV20-1
CSARGLTDRGYTGELFF
TGCAGTGCTAGGGGGCTTACCGACAGGGGGTATACCGGGGAGCTGTTTTTT
>many|TRBJ1-1|.|TRBV9
CASSVVPGNF
TGTGCCAGCAGCGTAGTCCCGGGGAACTTT
>few|TRBJ2-3|.|TRBV7-2
CASSLAGLRGGGSDTQYF
TGTGCCAGCAGCTTAGCGGGGCTGCGGGGCGGCGGGTCAGATACGCAGTATTTT
>few|TRBJ1-1|.|TRBV7-3
CASSIYGGAGTEAFF
TGTGCCAGCAGCATATACGGTGGGGCGGGCACTGAAGCTTTCTTT
>many|TRBJ2-3|TRBD2|TRBV11-1
CASSPTAGTTDTQYF
TGTGCCAGCAGCCCAACAGCGGGAACAACAGATACGCAGTATTTT
>.|TRBJ1-2|.|TRBV10-2
CASSPGVGYTF
TGCGCCAGCAGCCCAGGGGTCGGCTACACCTTC
>few|TRBJ2-1|TRBD2|TRBV5-6
CASSLTGTSGGKGNEQFF
TGTGCCAGCAGCTTGACAGGGACTAGCGGGGGGAAGGGGAATGAGCAGTTCTTC
>many|TRBJ1-1|.|TRBV5-1
CASTPGGRGTEAFF
TGCGCCAGCACCCCTGGCGGGCGAGGGACTGAAGCTTTCTTT
>.|TRBJ2-2|.|TRBV14
CASSQEVAANTGELFF
TGTGCCAGCAGCCAAGAAGTTGCGGCGAACACCGGGGAGCTGTTTTTT
>many|TRBJ2-3|.|TRBV6-5
CASSFGRSTDTQYF
TGTGCCAGCAGTTTTGGAAGGAGCACAGATACGCAGTATTTT
>many|TRBJ2-5|.|TRBV5-1
CASNPEAGFQETQYF
TGCGCCAGCAACCCAGAGGCGGGATTTCAAGAGACCCAGTACTTC
>.|TRBJ2-3|TRBD1|TRBV20-1
CSARDIRTGLRTDTQYF
TGCAGTGCTAGAGACATCAGGACAGGGCTCCGCACAGATACGCAGTATTTT
>.|TRBJ2-3|TRBD1|TRBV6-1
CASSGRTGVLDTQYF
TGTGCCAGCAGTGGGAGGACAGGGGTATTGGATACGCAGTATTTT
>.|TRBJ2-3|.|TRBV7-9
CASSPPRGSSTDTQYF
TGTGCCAGCAGCCCCCCCCGCGGGTCCAGCACAGATACGCAGTATTTT
>.|TRBJ2-1|TRBD1|TRBV11-3
CASSSGTVHEQFF
TGTGCCAGCAGCTCAGGGACAGTTCATGAGCAGTTCTTC
>many|TRBJ2-1|.|TRBV12-3/TRBV12-4
CASSPKDGGSYNEQFF
TGTGCCAGCAGCCCCAAGGACGGAGGCTCCTACAATGAGCAGTTCTTC
>few|TRBJ2-5|.|TRBV7-6
CASSLKDSIQETQYF
TGTGCCAGCAGCCTGAAGGACAGCATCCAAGAGACCCAGTACTTC
>few|TRBJ2-5|TRBD2|TRBV6-5
CASSYSGGRVETQYF
TGTGCCAGCAGTTACTCGGGCGGGAGGGTCGAGACCCAGTACTTC
>few|TRBJ1-1|.|TRBV5-1
CASSFRPGDTEAFF
TGCGCCAGCAGCTTCCGGCCGGGGGACACTGAAGCTTTCTTT
>few|TRBJ2-7|.|TRBV7-9
CASTIQGYSEQYF
TGTGCCAGCACCATCCAGGGGTATTCCGAGCAGTACTTC
>.|TRBJ2-1|TRBD2|TRBV7-9
CASSKTSGGAEAKFF
TGTGCCAGCAGCAAAACTAGCGGGGGGGCTGAGGCTAAGTTCTTC
>.|TRBJ1-1|.|TRBV29-1
CSVEERRGAPSTEAFF
TGCAGCGTTGAAGAGCGAAGAGGGGCCCCCAGCACTGAAGCTTTCTTT
>few|TRBJ2-7|.|TRBV7-9
CASSRQDQPNEQYF
TGTGCCAGCAGCCGACAGGACCAGCCTAACGAGCAGTACTTC
>many|TRBJ2-2|.|TRBV28
CASSPLAGELFF
TGTGCCAGCAGTCCGCTCGCCGGGGAGCTGTTTTTT
>.|TRBJ2-3|.|TRBV19
CASSVYGGGTDTQYF
TGTGCCAGTAGCGTTTACGGCGGAGGCACAGATACGCAGTATTTT
>many|TRBJ1-4|.|TRBV15
CATSRQRHEKLFF
TGTGCCACCAGCAGACAACGCCATGAAAAACTGTTTTTT
>few|TRBJ2-7|.|TRBV2
CASSDRLGQYF
TGTGCCAGCAGCGACAGGTTAGGACAGTACTTC
>many|TRBJ2-1|.|TRBV29-1
CSVEGVGTGSYNEQFF
TGCAGCGTTGAAGGGGTAGGGACTGGGTCCTACAATGAGCAGTTCTTC
>many|TRBJ2-7|.|TRBV12-3/TRBV12-4
CASSLYSGHYEQYF
TGTGCCAGCAGTTTATACTCGGGGCACTACGAGCAGTACTTC
>once|TRBJ2-1|TRBD2|TRBV12-3/TRBV12-4
CASSFPAGEGNEQFF
TGTGCCAGCAGTTTTCCGGCGGGAGAGGGCAATGAGCAGTTCTTC
>many|TRBJ2-7|TRBD2|TRBV20-1
CSARGALAGGDEQYF
TGCAGTGCTAGAGGCGCCCTAGCGGGAGGCGACGAGCAGTACTTC
>.|TRBJ1-5|.|TRBV12-3/TRBV12-4
CASSFGGSRRPQHF
TGTGCCAGCAGCTTCGGTGGCAGCCGGCGGCCCCAGCATTTT
>few|TRBJ2-3|TRBD2|TRBV11-2
CASSPKGLAGDDTQYF
TGTGCCAGCAGCCCAAAAGGACTAGCGGGGGACGACACGCAGTATTTT
>many|TRBJ2-5|TRBD2|TRBV6-2/TRBV6-3
CASSFGLGVDF
TGTGCCAGCAGTTTCGGACTAGGAGTGGACTTC
>many|TRBJ2-5|.|TRBV24-1
CATSDFSDQETQYF
TGTGCCACCAGTGATTTTAGCGACCAAGAGACCCAGTACTTC
>many|TRBJ1-4|.|TRBV12-3/TRBV12-4
CASRVSRNTVNEKLFF
TGTGCCAGCAGAGTCAGCCGAAACACGGTTAATGAAAAACTGTTTTTT
>.|TRBJ2-3|.|TRBV9
CASSARDPTDTQYF
TGTGCCAGCAGCGCCCGGGACCCCACAGATACGCAGTATTTT
>few|TRBJ2-7|TRBD2|TRBV4-2
CASSQEWLAGGPEEQYF
TGTGCCAGCAGCCAAGAGTGGCTAGCGGGAGGGCCGGAAGAGCAGTACTTC
>.|TRBJ2-1|TRBD2|TRBV12-3/TRBV12-4
CASSETGLAGENEQFF
TGTGCCAGCAGTGAAACCGGACTAGCGGGAGAAAATGAGCAGTTCTTC
>many|TRBJ2-1|.|TRBV29-1
CSVVTSEQFF
TGCAGCGTTGTGACGAGTGAGCAGTTCTTC
>many|TRBJ1-5|.|TRBV12-5
CASATGDGLKQPQHF
TGTGCTAGTGCCACCGGTGACGGCCTGAAACAGCCCCAGCATTTT
>many|TRBJ2-1|TRBD2|TRBV29-1
CSVKGLAGASYNEQFF
TGCAGCGTCAAGGGACTAGCGGGAGCATCCTACAATGAGCAGTTCTTC
>many|TRBJ2-1|TRBD1|TRBV24-1
CATSDFGQGDSHEQFF
TGTGCCACCAGTGATTTTGGGCAGGGGGATTCCCATGAGCAGTTCTTC
>.|TRBJ1-1|.|TRBV7-9
CASSLAQGRDTEAFF
TGTGCCAGCAGCTTAGCGCAGGGGCGGGACACTGAAGCTTTCTTT
>many|TRBJ2-1|TRBD2|TRBV29-1
CSVSSTSGSTYNEQFF
TGCAGCGTTTCCTCGACTAGCGGGAGTACTTACAATGAGCAGTTCTTC
>few|TRBJ2-1|.|TRBV3-1
CASSQDVGSAYNEQFF
TGTGCCAGCAGCCAAGATGTGGGTAGCGCATACAATGAGCAGTTCTTC
>few|TRBJ2-1|TRBD1|TRBV4-1
CASSQGTGGIDEQFF
TGCGCCAGCAGCCAAGGGACAGGGGGCATTGATGAGCAGTTCTTC
>many|TRBJ2-5|.|TRBV6-1
CASTYRRQNDLQETQYF
TGTGCCAGCACCTATCGGAGACAGAACGACCTCCAAGAGACCCAGTACTTC